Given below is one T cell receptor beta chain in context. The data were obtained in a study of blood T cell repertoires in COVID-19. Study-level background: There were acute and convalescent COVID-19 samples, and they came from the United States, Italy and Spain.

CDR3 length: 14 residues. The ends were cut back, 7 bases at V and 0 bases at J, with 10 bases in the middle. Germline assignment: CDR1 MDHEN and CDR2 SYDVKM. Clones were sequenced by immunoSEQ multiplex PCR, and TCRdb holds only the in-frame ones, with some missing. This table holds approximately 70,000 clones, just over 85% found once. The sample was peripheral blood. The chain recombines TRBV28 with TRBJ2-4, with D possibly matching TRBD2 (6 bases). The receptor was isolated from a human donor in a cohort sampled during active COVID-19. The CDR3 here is CASKGGTAKNIQYF. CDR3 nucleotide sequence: TGTGCCAGCAAGGGCGGGACAGCCAAAAACATTCAGTACTTC. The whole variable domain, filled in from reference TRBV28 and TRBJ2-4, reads DVKVTQSSRYLVKRTGEKVFLECVQDMDHENMFWYRQDPGLGLRLIYFSYDVKMKEKGDIPEGYSVSREKKERFSLILESASTNQTSMYLCASKGGTAKNIQYFGAGTRLSVL.